This T cell receptor beta chain was recovered during a study of naive CD8 T cells in extremely preterm neonates. Sequenced by immunoSEQ multiplex PCR; TCRdb stores in-frame clones only, minus some. The table records about 5,000 clones, roughly 95% of them present only once. Study results and caveats: Preterm neonates had significantly lower iChao1 richness than other age groups. Preterm infants showed shorter CDR3s, fewer N additions and less trimming than older groups. Term neonates 0.4% to 0.5%, young children around 0.031%, adults 0.0075% to 0.01%; preterm neonates shared approximately 2.5%.

Preterm samples came from extremely preterm deliveries at 23-27 weeks. Sorting kept Annexin V-negative CD3+CD8+CD45RA+CCR7+ naive T cells. Per sample, roughly 17,000 to 110,000 naive CD8+ cells were sorted. This clone was detected once. Its antigen is not identified. The identical CDR3 is also encoded by other nucleotide sequences in the sample. This sequence was found in a boy who was born preterm. Sequenced sample: naive CD8+ T cells from cord blood.

CDR3 amino acids: CASSASGSYNEQFF. In nucleotides, the CDR3 is TGCGCCAGCAGTGCTAGCGGCTCCTACAATGAGCAGTTCTTC. The rearrangement uses TRBV10-1 and TRBJ2-1; TRBD2 aligns across 7 bases. V gave up 4 bases and J gave up 0 bases; unmatched junction bases: 0. The CDR3 runs to 14 residues. From germline, CDR1 is WNHNN and CDR2 SYGVQD (reference sequence).